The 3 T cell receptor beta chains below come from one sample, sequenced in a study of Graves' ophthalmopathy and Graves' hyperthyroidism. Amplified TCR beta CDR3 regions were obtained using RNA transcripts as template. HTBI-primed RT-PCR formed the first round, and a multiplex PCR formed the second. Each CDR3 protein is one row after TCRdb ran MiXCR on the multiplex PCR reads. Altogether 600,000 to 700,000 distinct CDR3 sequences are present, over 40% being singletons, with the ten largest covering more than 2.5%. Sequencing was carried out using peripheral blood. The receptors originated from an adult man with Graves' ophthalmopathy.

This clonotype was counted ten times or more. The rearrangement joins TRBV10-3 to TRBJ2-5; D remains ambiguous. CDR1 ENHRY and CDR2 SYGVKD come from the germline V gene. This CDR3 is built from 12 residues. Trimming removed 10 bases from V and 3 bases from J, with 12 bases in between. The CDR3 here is CATRNEEETQYF. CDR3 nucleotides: TGTGCCACCCGGAATGAGGAAGAGACCCAGTACTTC.

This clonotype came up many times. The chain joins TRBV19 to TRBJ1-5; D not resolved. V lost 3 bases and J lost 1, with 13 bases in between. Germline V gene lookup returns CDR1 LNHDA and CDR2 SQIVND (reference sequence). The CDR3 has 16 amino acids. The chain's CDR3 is CASSMKGRKSNQPQHF. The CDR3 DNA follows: TGTGCCAGTAGTATGAAGGGAAGGAAAAGCAATCAGCCCCAGCATTTT.

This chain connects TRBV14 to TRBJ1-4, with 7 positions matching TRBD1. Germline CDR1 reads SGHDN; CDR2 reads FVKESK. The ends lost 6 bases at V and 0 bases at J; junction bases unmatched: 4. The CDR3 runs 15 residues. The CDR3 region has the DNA TGTGCCAGCAGTCCGACAGGGTCAACTAATGAAAAACTGTTTTTT. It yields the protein CASSPTGSTNEKLFF.